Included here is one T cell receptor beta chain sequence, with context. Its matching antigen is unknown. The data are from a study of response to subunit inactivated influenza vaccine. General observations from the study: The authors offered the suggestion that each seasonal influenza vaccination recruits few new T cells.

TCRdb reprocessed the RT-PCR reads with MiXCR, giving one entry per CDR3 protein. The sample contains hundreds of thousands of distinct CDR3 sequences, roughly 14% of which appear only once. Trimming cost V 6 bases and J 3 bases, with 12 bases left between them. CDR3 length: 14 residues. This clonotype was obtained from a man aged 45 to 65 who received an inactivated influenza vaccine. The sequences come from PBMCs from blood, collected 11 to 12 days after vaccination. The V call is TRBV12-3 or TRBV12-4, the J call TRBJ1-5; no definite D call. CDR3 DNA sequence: TGTGCCAGCAGCATTAGCCCCCCCAATCAGCCCCAGCATTTT. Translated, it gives CASSISPPNQPQHF.